This T cell receptor (beta chain) was captured by sequencing in a study of blood T cells in healthy people across ages. Study context: In model experiments, template switching was able to capture about one barcoded beta molecule for every two T cells that were present.

Germline CDR1 is DFQATT and CDR2 is SNEGSKA (reference sequence). V was shortened by 7 bases and J by 1 base, with 14 bases between the two germline ends. This CDR3 is 14 amino acids long. Each sample gave at least 7 million isolated PBMCs. In this sample, this clonotype turned up a few times. Antigen unknown. Study-level points and caveats: Unknown donor CMV status possibly confounded expanded clonotype changes.

With a J-beta primer mix and a sample-barcoded 5' primer, a second PCR ran roughly 6 to 12 cycles. TCRdb used MiXCR to reprocess the 5' RACE reads, holding one entry per CDR3 protein. This table has over 1,500,000 distinct CDR3 sequences, 40% to 55% appearing once. Sequencing used blood. The chain employs TRBV20-1 and TRBJ2-4; perhaps TRBD2 as D (5 bases). The origin of this receptor is a woman in her thirties or forties in good health. CDR3 in DNA: TGCAGTGTCCCTACCGGGGTGGCCAAAAACATTCAGTACTTC. It encodes CSVPTGVAKNIQYF.